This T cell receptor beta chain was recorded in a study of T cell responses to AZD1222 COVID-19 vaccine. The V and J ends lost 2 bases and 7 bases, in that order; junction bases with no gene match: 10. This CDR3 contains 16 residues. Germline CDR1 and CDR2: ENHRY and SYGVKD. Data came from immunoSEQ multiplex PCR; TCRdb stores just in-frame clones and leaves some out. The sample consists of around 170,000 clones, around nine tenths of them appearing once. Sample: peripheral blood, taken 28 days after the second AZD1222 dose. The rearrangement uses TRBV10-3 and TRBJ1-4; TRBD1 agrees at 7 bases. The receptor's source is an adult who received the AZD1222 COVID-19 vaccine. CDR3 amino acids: CAISEPPRTGSEKLFF. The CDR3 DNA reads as TGTGCCATCAGTGAGCCCCCCCGGACAGGCTCTGAAAAACTGTTTTTT.